The T cell receptor (delta chain) described here comes from a study of γδ T cells in repeated Plasmodium falciparum infection. TCRdb called clones anew from the multiplex PCR reads with CATT. The data show 80,000 to 95,000 delta-chain clones, with 1.4% seen just once and about 10% held by the top ten. The CDR3 spans 23 residues. Germline CDR1 GEAIGNYY, CDR2 EKD. A word on this clone: A single base is all that separates this from a far larger clone, so a read error is likely. The sample contains more than one DNA sequence encoding this CDR3.

Bulk repertoires came from Vgamma9/Vdelta2+ or Vdelta2-negative gammadelta T cells flow-sorted from PBMC. Input material: gamma-delta T cells from blood. Called V gene: TRDV2; the J gene was not called; the table's D call TRDD3 went unverified against the DNA. The sequence came from a pool of human donors (malaria-infected and uninfected, not separated). CDR3 residues: CACDPRILLPPCTGGYIADKLIF. The CDR3 DNA reads as TGTGCCTGTGACCCACGGATACTACTTCCTCCTTGTACTGGGGGATACATCGCCGATAAACTCATCTTC.